A selection of T cell receptor beta chains follows, all from one sample in a study of circulating and synovial CD4+ cells in juvenile arthritis. Profiling relied on immunoSEQ multiplex PCR, and the TCRdb table lists in-frame clones only, not all of them. The repertoire consists of 30,000 to 35,000 clones, with less than 97% occurring once and the leading ten covering around 0.17%. The sample comprised CD4+ T cells from blood. The source is a human donor with juvenile idiopathic arthritis. The CDR3 runs from the conserved cysteine through the conserved F or W. The D gene is left open where the match is weak. Rows give clone size only sometimes, using once, few, many, or a class for an expanded clone.

j_call v_call clone_size d_call cdr3_nt cdr3_aa
TRBJ2-5 TRBV5-1 NA NA TGCGCCAGCAGCTTGGAGTCGGGCAGCGGGACCCAGTACTTC CASSLESGSGTQYF
TRBJ1-2 TRBV4-1 NA TRBD1 TGCGCCAGCAGCCACCCTGGGACAGGGAGAGGCTACACCTTC CASSHPGTGRGYTF
TRBJ2-5 TRBV27 NA TRBD1 TGTGCCAGCGGACAGGGCCGCGAGACCCAGTACTTC CASGQGRETQYF
TRBJ2-5 TRBV18 once TRBD1 TGTGCCAGCTCACCACCGGGACAGCAAGAGACCCAGTACTTC CASSPPGQQETQYF
TRBJ2-5 TRBV5-4 NA TRBD2 TGTGCCAGCTTCTCTAAGGCTAGCGGTTACCAAGAGACCCAGTACTTC CASFSKASGYQETQYF
TRBJ2-3 TRBV28 NA NA TGTGCCAGCAATCAGTGGAGAGGGAGCACAGATACGCAGTATTTT CASNQWRGSTDTQYF
TRBJ2-3 TRBV11-2 NA NA TGTGCCAGCAGCTTAGCAGGAGTTAGCGGAGGCACAGATACGCAGTATTTT CASSLAGVSGGTDTQYF
TRBJ2-5 TRBV5-4 NA TRBD1 TGTGCCAGCAGCGGGGACAGGGCCCGACAAGAGACCCAGTACTTC CASSGDRARQETQYF
TRBJ2-3 TRBV2 NA TRBD1 TGTGCCAGGGGGACAGGGCTGCGAGATACGCAGTATTTT CARGTGLRDTQYF
TRBJ2-3 TRBV18 NA NA TGTGCCAGCTCACCGGGGACAACAAGCACAGATACGCAGTATTTT CASSPGTTSTDTQYF
TRBJ1-1 TRBV29-1 NA TRBD1 TGCAGCGTTGGGAAGGGGGCGGGTGAAGCTTTCTTT CSVGKGAGEAFF
TRBJ2-7 TRBV5-5 NA TRBD2 TGTGCCAGCAGTCCTAGCGGGAGATCTTTCGACGAGCAGTACTTC CASSPSGRSFDEQYF
TRBJ1-2 TRBV7-2 once TRBD1 TGTGCCAGCAGCCAGGGGACAGTTAACTATGGCTACACCTTC CASSQGTVNYGYTF
TRBJ1-5 TRBV2 NA NA TGTGCCAGCAGTGAGAGTCAGGGGAATCAGCCCCAGCATTTT CASSESQGNQPQHF
TRBJ2-2 TRBV9 NA TRBD2 TGTGCCAGCAGCGTAGTACTAGCGGGGAACACCGGGGAGCTGTTTTTT CASSVVLAGNTGELFF
TRBJ2-3 TRBV5-1 NA NA TGCGCCAGCAGCCCTTCGACAGGGAGGATAGATACGCAGTATTTT CASSPSTGRIDTQYF
TRBJ2-1 TRBV4-2 NA TRBD2 TGTGCCAGCAGCCAGGCCGGGACTAGCGGGAGGAATGAGCAGTTCTTC CASSQAGTSGRNEQFF
TRBJ1-1 TRBV7-8 NA TRBD1 TGTGCCAGCAGCTTAGGAGGGGGCTCTGAAGCTTTCTTT CASSLGGGSEAFF
TRBJ1-2 TRBV20-1 NA NA TGCAGTGCTAAAAGTAGCTATGGCTACACCTTC CSAKSSYGYTF
TRBJ2-1 TRBV11-3 NA TRBD2 TGTGCCAGCAGCGACACTAGCGGGAGATTTAATGAGCAGTTCTTC CASSDTSGRFNEQFF
TRBJ1-6 TRBV28 NA TRBD1 TGTGCCAGCAGTGATCACAGGGGTAGCGATTCACCCCTCCACTTT CASSDHRGSDSPLHF
TRBJ2-1 TRBV27 NA TRBD2 TGTGCCAGCAGCTCTAGCGGGAGGTCCTACAATGAGCAGTTCTTC CASSSSGRSYNEQFF
TRBJ2-1 TRBV10-3 NA TRBD2 TGTGCCATCAGTGCCGGACTAGCGAACTACAATGAGCAGTTCTTC CAISAGLANYNEQFF
TRBJ2-3 TRBV9 once NA TGTGCCAGCAGCTCCAGTCAGCGAGATACGCAGTATTTT CASSSSQRDTQYF
TRBJ2-1 TRBV2 NA TRBD2 TGTGCCAGCAGCTCGACTAGCTATGAGCAGTTCTTC CASSSTSYEQFF
TRBJ2-7 TRBV2 NA NA TGTGCCAGCTTCGTTCTAGCTTTCACCTACGAGCAGTACTTC CASFVLAFTYEQYF
TRBJ2-3 TRBV30 NA TRBD2 TGTGCCTGGAAGGTAGCGGGGGCAGATACGCAGTATTTT CAWKVAGADTQYF
TRBJ2-2 TRBV6-1 NA NA TGTGCCAGCAGCAGGAGGGACGAATCGGCCGGGGAGCTGTTTTTT CASSRRDESAGELFF
TRBJ2-5 TRBV4-2 NA TRBD1 TGTGCCAGCAGCCACAGAACAGGGGTGGAGACCCAGTACTTC CASSHRTGVETQYF
TRBJ1-2 TRBV6-6 NA TRBD1 TGTGCCAGCAGTTACGGGGACAGCAACTATGGCTACACCTTC CASSYGDSNYGYTF
TRBJ2-7 TRBV5-6 NA TRBD2 TGTGCCAGCAGCTTGCCCTCGACTAGCGGCAGCTCCTACGAGCAGTACTTC CASSLPSTSGSSYEQYF
TRBJ2-1 TRBV9 NA NA TGTGCCAGCAGCGTAGGGAGGCCGTTCGATGAGCAGTTCTTC CASSVGRPFDEQFF
TRBJ1-1 TRBV19 NA NA TGTGCCAGTAGTTTCTCGGGGACTGAAGCTTTCTTT CASSFSGTEAFF
TRBJ2-7 TRBV28 NA NA TGTGCCAGCAGCTCAGGGTTTGGGTACGAGCAGTACTTC CASSSGFGYEQYF
TRBJ2-4 TRBV28 NA NA TGTGCCAGCTGGGAGAACGAAAACATTCAGTACTTC CASWENENIQYF
TRBJ1-6 TRBV6-1 once TRBD1 TGTGCCAGCAGAAGGACAGGGGACAGTTCACCCCTCCACTTT CASRRTGDSSPLHF
TRBJ2-2 TRBV7-9 NA NA TGTGCCAGCAGCTTGACAGTGAACACCGGGGAGCTGTTTTTT CASSLTVNTGELFF
TRBJ1-2 TRBV30 NA NA TGTGCCTGGAGTATACGGTTCTATGGCTACACCTTC CAWSIRFYGYTF
TRBJ2-1 TRBV4-1 NA TRBD1 TGCGCCAGCAGCCATACAGGGGGTGGCAATGAGCAGTTCTTC CASSHTGGGNEQFF
TRBJ2-5 TRBV11-2 NA TRBD1 TGTGCCAGCAGCTACAGGGGGCCGGGGGAGACCCAGTACTTC CASSYRGPGETQYF
TRBJ1-2 TRBV13 NA TRBD1 TGTGCCAGCAGCCGGGTTACAGGGGGCGCCGGCTATGGCTACACCTTC CASSRVTGGAGYGYTF
TRBJ2-7 TRBV30 NA NA TGTGCCTGGACCCCTCGCGGGTCAACTTGGGAGCAGTACTTC CAWTPRGSTWEQYF
TRBJ1-6 TRBV6-5 NA NA TGTGCCAGCGGCCCTAGCTCCTATAATTCACCCCTCCACTTT CASGPSSYNSPLHF
TRBJ2-7 TRBV30 NA NA TGTGCCTGGAGAAGGGACACGGCCTGGGAGCAGTACTTC CAWRRDTAWEQYF
TRBJ2-1 TRBV11-2 NA TRBD2 TGTGCCAGCGGTAGGCTAGCGGGGGGGGGTGAGCAGTTCTTC CASGRLAGGGEQFF
TRBJ1-2 TRBV30 NA NA TGTGCCTGGAGATACTACAGGGATGGCTACACCTTC CAWRYYRDGYTF
TRBJ2-1 TRBV30 NA NA TGTGCCTGGAGTGTCACTAGCTACAATGAGCAGTTCTTC CAWSVTSYNEQFF
TRBJ1-1 TRBV27 NA TRBD1 TGTGCCAGCCTTGACAGGGGGCGCGGGAACACTGAAGCTTTCTTT CASLDRGRGNTEAFF
TRBJ1-2 TRBV29-1 once NA TGCAGCGTTGATGGGGGGATCAGCTATGGCTACACCTTC CSVDGGISYGYTF
TRBJ2-3 TRBV28 NA NA TGTGCCAGCGGCAGGGGAACAGATACGCAGTATTTT CASGRGTDTQYF
TRBJ2-6 TRBV11-2 NA NA TGTGCCAGCAGCCCACGGGGGGCTGCTGGGGCCAACGTCCTGACTTTC CASSPRGAAGANVLTF
TRBJ1-3 TRBV7-9 NA NA TGTGCCAGCAGCTACTCGAGTGCGGTTGGAAACACCATATATTTT CASSYSSAVGNTIYF
TRBJ2-7 TRBV30 NA NA TGTGCCTGGAATCGGGGTACGAGATACGAGCAGTACTTC CAWNRGTRYEQYF
TRBJ2-2 TRBV27 NA TRBD2 TGTGCCAGCAGTTTAGCCGTTACTAGCGGGGTCACCGGGGAGCTGTTTTTT CASSLAVTSGVTGELFF
TRBJ1-4 TRBV18 NA NA TGTGCCAGCTCACCAGGGAGTGAAAAACTGTTTTTT CASSPGSEKLFF
TRBJ2-3 TRBV6-4 NA NA TGTGCCAGCCGCCCCGAGGCAGGGGGAGGAGATACGCAGTATTTT CASRPEAGGGDTQYF
TRBJ2-2 TRBV9 NA NA TGTGCCAGCAGCGTAGCTGGTGGGAGCGGTACCGGGGAGCTGTTTTTT CASSVAGGSGTGELFF
TRBJ2-2 TRBV19 NA NA TGTGCCAGTAGTCGTGGGGTGGGGACACGGCCCGGGGAGCTGTTTTTT CASSRGVGTRPGELFF
TRBJ2-5 TRBV27 once NA TGTGCCAGCAGTCTCCACAGGTACCAAGAGACCCAGTACTTC CASSLHRYQETQYF
TRBJ2-6 TRBV5-6 NA TRBD1 TGTGCCAGCAGCTTCAGGGGGTCTGGGGCCAACGTCCTGACTTTC CASSFRGSGANVLTF